The 3 T cell receptor beta chains reported below all come from one sample, sequenced in a study of T-cell memory formation after mild COVID-19. Each CDR3 protein is one row after TCRdb ran MiXCR on the 5' RACE reads. Found here are some 340,000 distinct CDR3 sequences, over 10% of them singletons; the top ten hold around a fifth. The sequenced sample was PBMCs or a T cell subset sorted from them (not recorded which). The receptors were sampled from a man younger than 35 who had mild COVID-19 (a few samples of this study predate the infection). Cell type and time point are not known.

This chain links TRBV20-1 with TRBJ1-2, with 7 nucleotides matching TRBD1. J lost 8 bases, V lost 1 base, and 19 bases had no gene match. Per the germline V gene, CDR1 is DFQATT and CDR2 is SNEGSKA (reference sequence). The CDR3 is 17 amino acids. The CDR3, as DNA: TGCAGTGCTAGAGGGGGGACAGTCAAGCTAGCAGGGGAAGGCTACACCTTC. Its translation: CSARGGTVKLAGEGYTF.

This clonotype was seen only a few times. The V and J genes are TRBV9 and TRBJ1-1; D not resolved. The CDR3 contains 15 residues. Germline V lookup: CDR1 SGDLS, CDR2 YYNGEE. V was shortened by 4 bases and J by 4 bases, with 17 bases between the two germline ends. CDR3 in amino acids: CASSPELSVPTEAFF. The CDR3 DNA follows: TGTGCCAGCAGCCCCGAATTATCTGTGCCCACTGAAGCTTTCTTT.

The rearrangement uses TRBV30 and TRBJ1-2; no firm D call. CDR1 is GTSNPN and CDR2 is SVGIG in the germline V gene (reference sequence). V was clipped by 0 bases and J by 14 bases, with 16 bases between them. The CDR3 length is 12 residues. CDR3 in DNA: TGTGCCTGGAGTGTAGGCGGGGAAGTTCGGACCTTC. Translation gives CAWSVGGEVRTF.